These T cell receptor beta chains were read from a single sample in a study of human T cells and chemical hapten exposure. TCRdb fed the 5' RACE reads into MiXCR, producing one record per CDR3 protein. The table has roughly 120,000 distinct CDR3 sequences, 15% to 20% seen once; the top ten hold roughly 3.1%. The source is a human donor in good health. CDR3s include the opening cysteine and the closing phenylalanine or tryptophan. A D gene is named only where the DNA matches it firmly. Rows may omit the clone size; those that give it use once, few, many or a size class.

d_gene	v_gene	j_gene	abundance	CDR3nt	CDR3aa
NA	TRBV20-1	TRBJ1-5	NA	TGCAGTGCTAGACCTCTCCATCTTGGGCCCCGGGGTAATCAGCCCCAGCATTTT	CSARPLHLGPRGNQPQHF
NA	TRBV11-2	TRBJ1-3	few	TGTGCCAGCAGCCAAGACAGAAGGAACACCATATATTTT	CASSQDRRNTIYF
NA	TRBV18	TRBJ2-3	NA	TGTGCCAGCTCACCAGGGCGGGATACGCAGTATTTT	CASSPGRDTQYF
NA	TRBV28	TRBJ2-7	few	TGTGCCAGTCACCCCGGGACTTCCTCCTACGAGCAGTACTTC	CASHPGTSSYEQYF
TRBD1	TRBV19	TRBJ2-2	NA	TGTGCCAGTAGTCCCTCCCGGACAGGGGGAACCGGGGAGCTGTTTTTT	CASSPSRTGGTGELFF
NA	TRBV28	TRBJ1-6	few	TGTGCCAGCAGTTTACCTCGCGGGACGGCCGGTTCACCCCTCCACTTT	CASSLPRGTAGSPLHF
TRBD1	TRBV5-1	TRBJ2-7	few	TGCGCCAGCAGCTTGAGAGGACAGGGGGCGTACGAGCAGTACTTC	CASSLRGQGAYEQYF
TRBD1	TRBV6-2/TRBV6-3	TRBJ2-6	few	TGTGCCAGCAGAGCCGCCGTTTACAGGGGGTTGGATGGGGCCAACGTCCTGACTTTC	CASRAAVYRGLDGANVLTF
TRBD1	TRBV28	TRBJ1-2	NA	TGTGCCAGCACGACAGGGATTGGCTACACCTTC	CASTTGIGYTF
NA	TRBV18	TRBJ2-1	NA	TGTGCCAGCTCACCACAAGGCAGAAACAATGAGCAGTTCTTC	CASSPQGRNNEQFF
NA	TRBV18	TRBJ1-6	few	TGTGCCAGCTCACCAGGCAGGAGCTATAATTCACCCCTCCACTTT	CASSPGRSYNSPLHF
NA	TRBV29-1	TRBJ1-1	many	TGCAGCGTTGAAACCGGGAGCAGGGCGGGTGAAGCTTTCTTT	CSVETGSRAGEAFF
TRBD1	TRBV12-3/TRBV12-4	TRBJ1-2	few	TGTGCCAGCACCGGGACAGGCTATGGCTACACCTTC	CASTGTGYGYTF
NA	TRBV7-2	TRBJ1-4	NA	TGTGCCAGCAGCCCTAACCGACAGGTGGAAAAACTGTTTTTT	CASSPNRQVEKLFF
NA	TRBV2	TRBJ2-3	NA	TGTGCCAGCAGTGTACAGGGCCATCACACAGATACGCAGTATTTT	CASSVQGHHTDTQYF
NA	TRBV6-5	TRBJ1-5	few	TGTGCCAGCAGACGAGGGGACAATCAGCCCCAGCATTTT	CASRRGDNQPQHF
TRBD2	TRBV4-1	TRBJ2-3	NA	TGCGCCAGCAGCCCCCTTTCTAGCGGGACGGGCACAGATACGCAGTATTTT	CASSPLSSGTGTDTQYF
NA	TRBV11-2	TRBJ2-4	NA	TGTGCCAGCAGCTTGGACTGGAACATTCAGTACTTC	CASSLDWNIQYF
TRBD1	TRBV9	TRBJ1-2	NA	TGTGCCAGCAGCGTCGGGGACAGGGGGCATGGCTACACCTTC	CASSVGDRGHGYTF
NA	TRBV20-1	TRBJ2-7	NA	TGCAGTGTTAGAGAGGGGCCAGGGACAAAGGACGAGCAGTACTTC	CSVREGPGTKDEQYF
NA	TRBV28	TRBJ2-3	NA	TGTGCCAGCAGGAATTATGCCCCCAGCACAGATACGCAGTATTTT	CASRNYAPSTDTQYF
NA	TRBV28	TRBJ2-1	NA	TGTGCCAGCAGTTTAAACGAACCCAATGAGCAGTTCTTC	CASSLNEPNEQFF
NA	TRBV6-5	TRBJ1-1	many	TGTGCCAGCAGTTACACAGTTATGAACACTGAAGCTTTCTTT	CASSYTVMNTEAFF
TRBD2	TRBV20-1	TRBJ2-7	few	TGCAGTGCTAGCACTAGCGCTTTTTCCTACGAGCAGTACTTC	CSASTSAFSYEQYF
NA	TRBV20-1	TRBJ1-2	NA	TGCAGTGCTAGAGATCGGCGGGGCGGCTACACCTTC	CSARDRRGGYTF
NA	TRBV29-1	TRBJ2-7	few	TGCAGCGTTGCCCTAGTCGGGGGTGCGGAGTCCTACGAGCAGTACTTC	CSVALVGGAESYEQYF
NA	TRBV7-9	TRBJ1-2	NA	TGTGCCAGCAGCTTAGTTGAACACTATGGCTACACCTTC	CASSLVEHYGYTF
NA	TRBV7-9	TRBJ2-3	few	TGTGCCAGCAGCTTGGACCGAAATCCCTATACAGATACGCAGTATTTT	CASSLDRNPYTDTQYF
NA	TRBV12-3/TRBV12-4	TRBJ1-1	NA	TGTGCCAGCAGGGGACATTTGAACACTGAAGCTTTCTTT	CASRGHLNTEAFF
NA	TRBV28	TRBJ2-7	NA	TGTGCCAGCATGGGGACACTGATGTACGAGCAGTACTTC	CASMGTLMYEQYF
TRBD1	TRBV9	TRBJ1-3	NA	TGTGCCAGCAGCTTATCCGGGACAGGGTCAGACACCATATATTTT	CASSLSGTGSDTIYF
NA	TRBV28	TRBJ1-5	NA	TGTGCCAGCAGTTTAAGAGGGGGAGAGAATCAGCCCCAGCATTTT	CASSLRGGENQPQHF
NA	TRBV7-2	TRBJ1-1	few	TGTGCCAGCAGCATGTCCGGGAGGCAAGCTTTCTTT	CASSMSGRQAFF
NA	TRBV7-9	TRBJ2-2	NA	TGTGCCAGCAGCTTACCCCAGGGTCTCACCGGGGAGCTGTTTTTT	CASSLPQGLTGELFF
TRBD2	TRBV7-8	TRBJ2-1	NA	TGTGCCAGCAGCTCGCGGGAGGGGTCCTACAATGAGCAGTTCTTC	CASSSREGSYNEQFF
NA	TRBV7-8	TRBJ2-3	NA	TGTGCCAGCAGCTTTTGGAGGTTGAGCACAGATACGCAGTATTTT	CASSFWRLSTDTQYF
NA	TRBV28	TRBJ2-7	NA	TGTGCCAGCAAGAGCAGCTCCTACGAGCAGTACTTC	CASKSSSYEQYF
NA	TRBV7-9	TRBJ1-1	few	TGTGCCAGCAGCGGGGACAATCCTGAAGCTTTCTTT	CASSGDNPEAFF
NA	TRBV9	TRBJ2-1	NA	TGTGCCAGCAGCGTAGGATCACAACGGGGCAATGAGCAGTTCTTC	CASSVGSQRGNEQFF
TRBD1	TRBV6-5	TRBJ1-2	few	TGTGCCAGCAAGGGACAGGACAGGAGGAGTGGGGACTATGGCTACACCTTC	CASKGQDRRSGDYGYTF
TRBD1	TRBV28	TRBJ2-7	NA	TGTGCCAGCAGGGTGGGACAGCCCTACGAGCAGTACTTC	CASRVGQPYEQYF
NA	TRBV19	TRBJ2-6	many	TGTGCCAGTAGTCCCCGGGTCTGGGATGTCTCTGGGGCCAACGTCCTGACTTTC	CASSPRVWDVSGANVLTF
TRBD1	TRBV12-3/TRBV12-4	TRBJ2-7	NA	TGTGCCAGCAGTCTAGGGGGCAGGGGCGAGCAGTACTTC	CASSLGGRGEQYF
TRBD1	TRBV6-6	TRBJ2-7	NA	TGTGCCAGCATGAACAGGGGGCTTAGGGAGCAGTACTTC	CASMNRGLREQYF
NA	TRBV29-1	TRBJ1-2	few	TGCAGCGTTGGGGCGAGGGGCTACACCTTC	CSVGARGYTF
TRBD2	TRBV3-1	TRBJ2-7	few	TGTGCCAGCAGCCGAACTAGCGGGAGTAAGTACGAGCAGTACTTC	CASSRTSGSKYEQYF
NA	TRBV7-2	TRBJ2-5	few	TGTGCCAGCAGCTTAGGACTTGACCAAGAGACCCAGTACTTC	CASSLGLDQETQYF
TRBD2	TRBV30	TRBJ2-1	NA	TGTGCCTGGAGTGGGGGGGGTGAGCAGTTCTTC	CAWSGGGEQFF
NA	TRBV27	TRBJ1-3	few	TGTGCCAGCAGTTTATCGTCCCCGAGCTCTGGAAACACCATATATTTT	CASSLSSPSSGNTIYF
NA	TRBV20-1	TRBJ1-5	few	TGCAGTGCTAGCGGAGAAATTAGCAATCAGCCCCAGCATTTT	CSASGEISNQPQHF
TRBD1	TRBV30	TRBJ1-2	NA	TGTGCCTGGAGTGTACAGGGGCTTGGCTACACCTTC	CAWSVQGLGYTF
NA	TRBV9	TRBJ2-3	NA	TGTGCCAGCAGCTCCGACCCAGATACGCAGTATTTT	CASSSDPDTQYF
NA	TRBV28	TRBJ1-2	NA	TGTGCCAGCAGCCGTACAGGGTTAGCGAATGGCTACACCTTC	CASSRTGLANGYTF